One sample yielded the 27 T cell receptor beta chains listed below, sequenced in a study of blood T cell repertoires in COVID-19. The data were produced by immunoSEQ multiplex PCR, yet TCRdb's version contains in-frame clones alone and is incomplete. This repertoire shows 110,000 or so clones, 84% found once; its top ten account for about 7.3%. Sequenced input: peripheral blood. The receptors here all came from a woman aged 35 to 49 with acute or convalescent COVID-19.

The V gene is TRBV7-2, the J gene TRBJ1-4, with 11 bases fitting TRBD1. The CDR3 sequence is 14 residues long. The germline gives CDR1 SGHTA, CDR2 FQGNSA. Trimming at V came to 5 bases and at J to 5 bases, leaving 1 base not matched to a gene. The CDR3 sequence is CASSGDRGNEKLFF. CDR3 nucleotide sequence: TGTGCCAGCAGCGGGGACAGGGGGAATGAAAAACTGTTTTTT.

The CDR3 protein is CASSSGARGLNTIYF. Written as DNA, the CDR3 is TGTGCCAGCAGCTCCGGAGCCAGGGGGCTGAACACCATATATTTT. This chain connects TRBV7-8 to TRBJ1-3; TRBD1 aligns across 8 bases. Germline CDR1 and CDR2: SGHVS and FQNEAQ. V shed 4 bases, J shed 7 bases, and the junction held 9 bases outside the gene matches. CDR3 length: 15 amino acids.

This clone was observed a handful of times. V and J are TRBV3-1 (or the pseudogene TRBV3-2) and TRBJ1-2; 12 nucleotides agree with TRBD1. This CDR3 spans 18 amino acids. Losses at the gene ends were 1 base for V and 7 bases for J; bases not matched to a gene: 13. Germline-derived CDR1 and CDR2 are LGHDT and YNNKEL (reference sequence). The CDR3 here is CASSQGGAGTGGAGGYTF. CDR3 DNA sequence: TGTGCCAGCAGCCAAGGCGGAGCCGGGACAGGGGGCGCAGGTGGCTACACCTTC.

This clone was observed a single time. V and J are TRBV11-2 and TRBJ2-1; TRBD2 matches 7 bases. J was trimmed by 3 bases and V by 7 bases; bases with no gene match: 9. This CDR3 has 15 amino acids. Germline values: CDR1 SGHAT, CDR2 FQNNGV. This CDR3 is CASTLRTRVYNEQFF. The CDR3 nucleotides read TGTGCCAGCACCCTAAGGACTAGGGTCTACAATGAGCAGTTCTTC.

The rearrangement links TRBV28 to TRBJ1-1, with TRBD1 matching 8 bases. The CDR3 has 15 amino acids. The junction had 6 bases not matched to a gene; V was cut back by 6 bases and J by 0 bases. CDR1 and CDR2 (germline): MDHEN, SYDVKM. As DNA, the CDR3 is TGTGCCAGCAGCTCCATGGGACAGGTGAACACTGAAGCTTTCTTT. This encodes CASSSMGQVNTEAFF.

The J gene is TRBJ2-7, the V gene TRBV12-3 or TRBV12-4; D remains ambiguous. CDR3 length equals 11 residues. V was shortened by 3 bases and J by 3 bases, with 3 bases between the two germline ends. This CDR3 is CASSFGYEQYF. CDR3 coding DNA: TGTGCCAGCAGTTTCGGCTACGAGCAGTACTTC.

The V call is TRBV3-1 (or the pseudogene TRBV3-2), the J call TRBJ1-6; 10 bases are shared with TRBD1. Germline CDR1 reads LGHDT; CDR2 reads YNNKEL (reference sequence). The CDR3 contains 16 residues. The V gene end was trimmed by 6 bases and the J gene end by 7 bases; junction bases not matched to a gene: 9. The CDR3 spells CASRQRRTGGNSPLHF. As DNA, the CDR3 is TGTGCCAGCAGGCAAAGGCGGACAGGGGGGAATTCACCCCTCCACTTT.

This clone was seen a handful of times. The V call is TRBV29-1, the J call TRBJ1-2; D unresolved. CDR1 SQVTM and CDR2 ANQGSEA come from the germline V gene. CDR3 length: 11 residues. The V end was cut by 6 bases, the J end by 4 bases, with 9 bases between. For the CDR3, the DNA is TGCAGCGTAAGCGAGGGCTATGGCTACACCTTC. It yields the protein CSVSEGYGYTF. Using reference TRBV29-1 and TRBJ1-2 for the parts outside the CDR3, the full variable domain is SAVISQKPSRDICQRGTSLTIQCQVDSQVTMMFWYRQQPGQSLTLIATANQGSEATYESGFVIDKFPISRPNLTFSTLTVSNMSPEDSSIYLCSVSEGYGYTFGSGTRLTVV.

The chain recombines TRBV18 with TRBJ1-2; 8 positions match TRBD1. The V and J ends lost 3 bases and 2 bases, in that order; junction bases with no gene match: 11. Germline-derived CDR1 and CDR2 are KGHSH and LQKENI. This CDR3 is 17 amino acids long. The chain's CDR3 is CASSPIFSTGANYGYTF. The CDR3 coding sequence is TGTGCCAGCTCACCGATTTTCTCGACAGGGGCGAACTATGGCTACACCTTC.

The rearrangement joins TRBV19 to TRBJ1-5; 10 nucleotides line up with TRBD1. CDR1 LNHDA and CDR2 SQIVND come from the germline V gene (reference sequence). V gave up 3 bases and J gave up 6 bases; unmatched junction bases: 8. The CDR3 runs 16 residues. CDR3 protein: CASSIWKGTGAQPQHF. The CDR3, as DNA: TGTGCCAGTAGTATCTGGAAGGGGACAGGGGCTCAGCCCCAGCATTTT.

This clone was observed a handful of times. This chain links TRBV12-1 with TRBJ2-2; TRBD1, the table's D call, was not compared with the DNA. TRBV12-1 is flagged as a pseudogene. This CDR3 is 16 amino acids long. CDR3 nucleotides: TGTGCCAGCAGCGGCAGGGGGCGGAAGAACACCGGGGAGCTGTTTTTT. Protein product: CASSGRGRKNTGELFF.

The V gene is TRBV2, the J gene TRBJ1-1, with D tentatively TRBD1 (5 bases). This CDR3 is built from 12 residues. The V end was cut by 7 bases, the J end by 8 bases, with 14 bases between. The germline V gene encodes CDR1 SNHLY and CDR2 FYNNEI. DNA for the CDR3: TGTGCCAGCAACCGTAGACAGACCGAAGCTTTCTTT. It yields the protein CASNRRQTEAFF. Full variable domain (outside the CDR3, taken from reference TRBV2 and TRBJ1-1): EPEVTQTPSHQVTQMGQEVILRCVPISNHLYFYWYRQILGQKVEFLVSFYNNEISEKSEIFDDQFSVERPDGSNFTLKIRSTKLEDSAMYFCASNRRQTEAFFGQGTRLTVV.

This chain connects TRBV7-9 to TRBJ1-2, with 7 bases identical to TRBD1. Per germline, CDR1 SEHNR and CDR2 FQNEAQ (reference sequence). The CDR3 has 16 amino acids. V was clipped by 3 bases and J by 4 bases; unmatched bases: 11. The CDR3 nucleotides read TGTGCCAGCAGCTTTGGCCGGGACAGAGGGGGCTATGGCTACACCTTC. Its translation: CASSFGRDRGGYGYTF.

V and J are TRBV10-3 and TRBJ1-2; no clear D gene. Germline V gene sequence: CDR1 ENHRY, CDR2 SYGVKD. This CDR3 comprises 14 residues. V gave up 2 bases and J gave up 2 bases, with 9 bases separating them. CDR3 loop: CAISEPPLNYGYTF. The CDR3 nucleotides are TGTGCCATCAGTGAGCCCCCCTTAAACTATGGCTACACCTTC.

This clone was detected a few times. The CDR3 region has the DNA TGTGCCAGCAGTTACTCGGAGACGGAAGCCTACGAGCAGTACTTC. Protein: CASSYSETEAYEQYF. The V gene is TRBV6-5, the J gene TRBJ2-7, with D unresolved. Looked up from germline, CDR1 is MNHEY and CDR2 is SVGAGI. V lost 0 bases to trimming and J lost 2 bases, with 11 bases between them. CDR3 length: 15 residues.

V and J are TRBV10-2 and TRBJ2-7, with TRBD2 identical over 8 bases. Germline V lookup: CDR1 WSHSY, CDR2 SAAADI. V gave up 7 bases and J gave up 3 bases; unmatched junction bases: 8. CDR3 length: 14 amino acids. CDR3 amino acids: CASTTSGNHYEQYF. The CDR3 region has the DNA TGCGCCAGCACTACTAGCGGAAACCACTACGAGCAGTACTTC.

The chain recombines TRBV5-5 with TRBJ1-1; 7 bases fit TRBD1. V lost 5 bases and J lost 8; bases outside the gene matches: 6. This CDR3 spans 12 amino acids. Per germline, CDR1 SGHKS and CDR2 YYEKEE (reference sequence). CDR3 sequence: CASRRSGQEAFF. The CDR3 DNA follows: TGTGCCAGCAGGCGATCGGGACAGGAAGCTTTCTTT.

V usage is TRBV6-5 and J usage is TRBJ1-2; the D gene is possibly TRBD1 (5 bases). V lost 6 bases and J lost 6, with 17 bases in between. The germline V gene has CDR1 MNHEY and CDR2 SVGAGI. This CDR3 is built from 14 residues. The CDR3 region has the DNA TGTGCCAGCAGACCGGTTGGGGGAGGGCATGGCTACACCTTC. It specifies CASRPVGGGHGYTF.

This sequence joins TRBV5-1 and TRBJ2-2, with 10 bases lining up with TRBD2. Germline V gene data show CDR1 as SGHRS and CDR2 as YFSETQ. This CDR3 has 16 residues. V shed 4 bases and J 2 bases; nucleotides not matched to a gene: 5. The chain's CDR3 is CASSIQRGGNTGELFF. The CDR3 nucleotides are TGCGCCAGCAGCATCCAGCGGGGGGGTAACACCGGGGAGCTGTTTTTT.

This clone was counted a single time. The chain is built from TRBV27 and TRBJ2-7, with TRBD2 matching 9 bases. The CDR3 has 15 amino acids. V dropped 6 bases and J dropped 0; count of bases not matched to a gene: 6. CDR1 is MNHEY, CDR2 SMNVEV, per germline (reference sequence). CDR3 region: CASRQPGLASYEQYF. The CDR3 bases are TGTGCCAGCAGACAACCGGGACTAGCCTCCTACGAGCAGTACTTC.

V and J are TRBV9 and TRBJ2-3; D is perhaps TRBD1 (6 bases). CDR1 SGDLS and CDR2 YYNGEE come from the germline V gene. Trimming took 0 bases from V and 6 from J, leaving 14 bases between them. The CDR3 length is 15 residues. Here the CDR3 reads CASSVAPRQADTQYF. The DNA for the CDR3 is TGTGCCAGCAGCGTAGCCCCTAGACAGGCGGATACGCAGTATTTT.

The CDR3 nucleotides read TGCAGCGTTGAACAGGGGGCCGGGGAGCTGTTTTTT. Translation: CSVEQGAGELFF. The chain links TRBV29-1 to TRBJ2-2; TRBD1 matches at 7 bases. V shed 2 bases, J shed 6 bases, and the junction held 0 bases outside the gene matches. Per the germline V gene, CDR1 is SQVTM and CDR2 is ANQGSEA. This CDR3 has 12 residues.

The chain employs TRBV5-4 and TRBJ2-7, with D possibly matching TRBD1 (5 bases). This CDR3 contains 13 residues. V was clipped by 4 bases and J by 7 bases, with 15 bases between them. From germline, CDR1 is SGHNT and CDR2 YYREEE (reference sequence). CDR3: CASSGAPVGEQYF. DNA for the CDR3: TGTGCCAGCAGCGGGGCCCCGGTAGGTGAGCAGTACTTC.

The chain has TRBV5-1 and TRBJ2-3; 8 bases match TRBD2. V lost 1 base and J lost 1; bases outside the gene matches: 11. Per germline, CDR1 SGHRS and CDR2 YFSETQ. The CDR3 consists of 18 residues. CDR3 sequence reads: CASSLHKGLALGTDTQYF. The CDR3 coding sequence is TGCGCCAGCAGCTTGCACAAAGGACTAGCCTTAGGCACAGATACGCAGTATTTT.

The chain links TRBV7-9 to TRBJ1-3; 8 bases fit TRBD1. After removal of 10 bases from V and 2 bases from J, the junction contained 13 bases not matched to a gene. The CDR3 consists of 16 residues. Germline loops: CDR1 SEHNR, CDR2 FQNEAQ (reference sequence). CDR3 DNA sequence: TGTGCCATCACAACCGGACAGGGTGGAGCTGGAAACACCATATATTTT. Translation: CAITTGQGGAGNTIYF.

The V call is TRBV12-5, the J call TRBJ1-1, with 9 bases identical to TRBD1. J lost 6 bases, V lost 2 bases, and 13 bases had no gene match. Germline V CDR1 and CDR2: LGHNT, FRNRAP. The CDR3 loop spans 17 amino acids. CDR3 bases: TGTGCTAGTGGTTTGCTATGGAGCGAGGACAGGGGTGCTGAAGCTTTCTTT. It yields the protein CASGLLWSEDRGAEAFF.

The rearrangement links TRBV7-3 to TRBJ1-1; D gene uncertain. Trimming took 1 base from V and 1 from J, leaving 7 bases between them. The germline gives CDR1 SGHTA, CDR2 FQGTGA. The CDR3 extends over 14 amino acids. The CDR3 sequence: CASSLISGNTEAFF. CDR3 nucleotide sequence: TGTGCCAGCAGCTTAATCTCAGGGAACACTGAAGCTTTCTTT.